This paragraph reports one TCR beta chain. What antigen it recognizes has not been identified. Per-base qualities were not stored, and no clone one base away is much larger. The data are from a study of T cell responses to AZD1222 COVID-19 vaccine (dated by TCRdb to the early 2020s). A note on the overall study: Because spike-specific TCR depth and breadth did not differ between the two schedules, AZD1222 recipients who got a second dose at roughly 4 weeks were pooled with those who got a second dose at roughly 12 weeks. TCR sequencing was performed for fewer than 250 trial participants, of whom around 200 were given two doses of AZD1222 and around 26 were given two doses of MenACWY control vaccine. Trial participants were enrolled by age into 18-55, 56-69 and 70-plus year subgroups, with approximately 160, 26 and 62 TCR-sequenced participants respectively.

Taken with the paper, the label for time point translates to: baseline before first vaccination. The vaccinee samples were drawn from two UK trials, COV001 and COV002, one of which was a single-blind randomized controlled phase 2/3 trial testing AZD1222 (ChAdOx1 nCoV-19) in healthy adults. For TCRbeta chain sequencing, PBMC samples from trial participants were taken at day 0 and at day 28 after the second dose. The CDR3 runs 17 residues from the cysteine to the phenylalanine. The kept DNA is CDR3 alone, 51 bases in frame from the first base. The germline V gene gives CDR1 as LGHNA and CDR2 as YSLEER. The germline ends are 15 bases apart after V is trimmed by 0 bases and J by 0 bases. Summary of the overall study and its limitations: A significant rise in spike-specific TCR breadth and depth was observed after two AZD1222 doses relative to day 0 and relative to MenACWY recipients. CD4 TCRs associated with the vaccine covered the entire spike protein, and the dominant responses were in regions 160-218 and 743-854. Epitopes outside the regions mutated in the B.1.351 and B.1.1.7 variants were reportedly recognized by nearly half of the unique spike-specific TCRs. Only five or six AZD1222 recipients were SARS-CoV-2 seropositive at baseline, limiting conclusions about previously exposed vaccinees. The 56-69-year group was small, and its depth increase did not reach significance, likely because of low power. Because no samples from the day 14 peak response were available, repertoires could be characterized only after the peak T cell response. Participants were mostly white British, with more females than males. The authors suggested clonal diversity may have been underestimated.

The CDR3 regions of human TCRbeta chains were subjected to immunosequencing. Regarding the original processing steps: TCRs in the repertoires were compared against a reference library of SARS-CoV-2-specific TCRs that had been generated with the MIRA antigen-specificity platform. Breadth was defined as the fraction of unique TCRs that were SARS-CoV-2-associated, and depth was defined as the fraction of total T cells that were SARS-CoV-2-associated. Using the MIRA data, each spike-specific TCR was mapped to the spike region that the TCR reacts to and placed in a CD4 or CD8 class. Log10-transformed breadth and depth values were compared by one-way ANOVA with Sidak's multiple comparisons tests. The source is immuneACCESS, and TCRdb retained only in-frame sequences with V and J called. Part of the clones is not carried over; for the studies checked, unresolved V genes explain less than half of this, and the remainder is unexplained. That table furnishes V, J and clone size, whereas the DNA furnished D and trimming. In all, the sample holds 90,000 to 120,000 clones, and over 85% of those were seen once. Around 5% of the sample comes from the top ten.

The sample here was peripheral blood, taken on day 0 of AZD1222 vaccination. The receptor was derived from an adult in good health. This sequence uses TRBV4-3 and TRBJ2-7; a tentative D match to TRBD1 spans 6 bases. The DNA sequence follows: TGCGCCAGCAGCCAAGATCTAGAGGGCAGGGGCTCCTACGAGCAGTACTTC. The encoded protein is CASSQDLEGRGSYEQYF.